This T cell receptor (beta chain) came from a study of monozygotic twins with inflammatory bowel disease. Reprocessing the 5' RACE reads, TCRdb reports a single entry for every CDR3 protein and omits DNA. This sample lists about 450,000 distinct CDR3 sequences; its ten largest clones have 2.4%. The CDR3 loop spans 16 amino acids. The germline CDR1 and CDR2 sequences are LNHNV and YYDKDF (reference sequence). Source material: blood. This sequence was found in a human donor with ulcerative colitis or Crohn's disease, or a healthy co-twin of an affected twin (not recorded which). The chain recombines TRBV15 with TRBJ2-7. This CDR3 reads CATSRDEFGLEYEQYF. Filled out from reference TRBV15 and TRBJ2-7, the complete variable domain reads DAMVIQNPRYQVTQFGKPVTLSCSQTLNHNVMYWYQQKSSQAPKLLFHYYDKDFNNEADTPDNFQSRRPNTSFCFLDIRSPGLGDTAMYLCATSRDEFGLEYEQYFGPGTRLTVT.